The following is a T cell receptor beta chain sequence with its context. Its antigen is currently unknown. Selected pancreatic ductal adenocarcinoma patients had undergone surgery without neoadjuvant therapy. This sample stems from a study of T cells in pancreatic ductal adenocarcinoma. Study-level results: Mean clonality was approximately 0.11 in tumors and about 0.079 in blood, not significantly different.

CDR3 length: 15 residues. CDR1 and CDR2 from the germline V gene are SGHRS and YFSETQ. V lost 4 bases and J lost 2, with 15 bases in between. Produced via immunoSEQ multiplex PCR; TCRdb's table is partial and in-frame only. Of approximately 5,400 clones in the sample, 72% are singletons; the top ten hold 8.8%. The chain combines TRBV5-1 with TRBJ2-5; possible D gene TRBD1, 5 bases. This sequence originates from a human donor with pancreatic ductal adenocarcinoma. Sequenced: pancreatic tumor tissue. The CDR3 here is CASSDPSRGQETQYF. DNA of the CDR3: TGCGCCAGCAGCGACCCCTCTAGGGGACAAGAGACCCAGTACTTC.